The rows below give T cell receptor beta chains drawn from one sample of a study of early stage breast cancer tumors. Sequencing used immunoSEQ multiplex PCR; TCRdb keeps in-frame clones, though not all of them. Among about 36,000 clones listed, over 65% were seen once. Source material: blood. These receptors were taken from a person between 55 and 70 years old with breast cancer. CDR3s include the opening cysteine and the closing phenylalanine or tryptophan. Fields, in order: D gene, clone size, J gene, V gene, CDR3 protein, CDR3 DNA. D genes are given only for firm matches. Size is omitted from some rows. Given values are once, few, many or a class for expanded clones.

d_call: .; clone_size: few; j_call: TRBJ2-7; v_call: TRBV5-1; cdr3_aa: CASSLAPFGYEQYF; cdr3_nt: TGCGCCAGCAGCTTGGCGCCTTTCGGGTACGAGCAGTACTTC
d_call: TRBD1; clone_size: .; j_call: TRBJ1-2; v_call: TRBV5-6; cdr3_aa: CASSRTGGRYGYTF; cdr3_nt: TGTGCCAGCAGTCGGACAGGGGGGAGGTATGGCTACACCTTC
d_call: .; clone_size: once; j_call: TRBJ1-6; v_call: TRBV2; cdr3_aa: CASSELRQADSPLHF; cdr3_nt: TGTGCCAGCAGTGAATTGAGACAGGCGGATTCACCCCTCCACTTT
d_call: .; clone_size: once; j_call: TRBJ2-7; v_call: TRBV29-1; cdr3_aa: CSGLFYPGSYEQYF; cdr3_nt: TGCAGCGGGCTATTCTACCCCGGCTCCTACGAGCAGTACTTC
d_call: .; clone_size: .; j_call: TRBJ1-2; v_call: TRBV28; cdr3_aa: CASSRLGTRKGYTF; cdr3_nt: TGTGCCAGCAGCAGGTTGGGGACGAGGAAAGGCTACACCTTC
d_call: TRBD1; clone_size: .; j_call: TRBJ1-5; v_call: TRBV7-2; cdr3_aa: CASSNRQGNQPQHF; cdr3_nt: TGTGCCAGCAGCAATCGACAGGGGAATCAGCCCCAGCATTTT
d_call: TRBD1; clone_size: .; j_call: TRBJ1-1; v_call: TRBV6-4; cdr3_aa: CASSVRQGGLAFF; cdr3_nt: TGTGCCAGCAGTGTAAGGCAGGGGGGACTAGCTTTCTTT
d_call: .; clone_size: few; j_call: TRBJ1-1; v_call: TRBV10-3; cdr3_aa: CAISEALGSQAFF; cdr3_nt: TGTGCCATCAGTGAGGCCCTGGGTTCTCAAGCTTTCTTT
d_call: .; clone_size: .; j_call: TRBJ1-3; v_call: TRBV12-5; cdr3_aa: CASGLLTPSGYSGNTIYF; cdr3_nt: TGTGCTAGTGGTTTGCTCACCCCCAGCGGGTACTCTGGAAACACCATATATTTT
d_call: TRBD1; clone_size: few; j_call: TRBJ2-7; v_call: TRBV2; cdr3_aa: CASSRQGLDEQYF; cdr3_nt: TGTGCCAGCAGTCGACAGGGTTTGGACGAGCAGTACTTC
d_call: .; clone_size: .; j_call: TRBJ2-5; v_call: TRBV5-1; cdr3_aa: CASSFNGRAQETQYF; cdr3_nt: TGCGCCAGCAGCTTCAACGGGCGCGCGCAAGAGACCCAGTACTTC
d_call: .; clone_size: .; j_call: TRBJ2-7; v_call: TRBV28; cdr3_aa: CASSLIALSYEQYF; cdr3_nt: TGTGCCAGCAGTTTGATAGCCCTCTCCTACGAGCAGTACTTC
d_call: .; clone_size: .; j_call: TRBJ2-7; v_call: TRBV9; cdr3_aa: CASSVGAYSAAYEQYF; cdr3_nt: TGTGCCAGCAGCGTAGGCGCATATTCTGCCGCCTACGAGCAGTACTTC
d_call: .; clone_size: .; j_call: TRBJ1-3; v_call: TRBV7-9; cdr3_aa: CASTMGARTISGNTIYF; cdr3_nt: TGTGCCAGCACTATGGGGGCCAGAACCATCTCTGGAAACACCATATATTTT
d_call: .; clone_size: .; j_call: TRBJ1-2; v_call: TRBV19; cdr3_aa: CASTPQRRIYGYTF; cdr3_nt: TGTGCCAGTACCCCCCAACGAAGGATATATGGCTACACCTTC
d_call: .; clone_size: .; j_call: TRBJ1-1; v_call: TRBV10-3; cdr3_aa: CAISGRFEAFF; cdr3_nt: TGTGCCATCAGTGGCAGATTTGAAGCTTTCTTT
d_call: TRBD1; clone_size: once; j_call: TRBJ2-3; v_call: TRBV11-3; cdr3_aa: CASSLGDRSTDTQYF; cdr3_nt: TGTGCCAGCAGCTTAGGGGACAGAAGCACAGATACGCAGTATTTT
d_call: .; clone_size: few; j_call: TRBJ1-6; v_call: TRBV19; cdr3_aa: CASTHLGTVNSPLHF; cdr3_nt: TGTGCCAGTACTCACCTTGGGACGGTTAATTCACCCCTCCACTTT
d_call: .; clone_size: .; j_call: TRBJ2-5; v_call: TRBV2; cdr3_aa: CASPGEETQYF; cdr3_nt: TGTGCCAGCCCGGGGGAAGAGACCCAGTACTTC
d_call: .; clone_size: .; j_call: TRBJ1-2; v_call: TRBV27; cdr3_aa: CASRFGKARGYTF; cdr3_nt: TGTGCCAGCAGGTTCGGGAAGGCGCGGGGCTACACCTTC
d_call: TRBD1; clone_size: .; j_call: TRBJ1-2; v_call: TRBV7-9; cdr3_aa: CASTSGTGGNYGYTF; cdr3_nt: TGTGCCAGTACCTCCGGGACAGGGGGCAACTATGGCTACACCTTC
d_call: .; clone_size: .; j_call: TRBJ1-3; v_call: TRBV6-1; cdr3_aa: CASSDPYSGNTIYF; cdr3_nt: TGTGCCAGCAGTGACCCATACTCTGGAAACACCATATATTTT
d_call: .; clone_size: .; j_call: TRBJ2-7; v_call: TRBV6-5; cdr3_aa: CASSSSPRSEQYF; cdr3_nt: TGTGCCAGCAGTTCCTCACCGAGGAGTGAGCAGTACTTC
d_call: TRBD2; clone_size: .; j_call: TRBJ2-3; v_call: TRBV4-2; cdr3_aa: CASSQLTSGSTDTQYF; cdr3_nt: TGTGCCAGCAGCCAGCTGACTAGCGGGAGTACAGATACGCAGTATTTT
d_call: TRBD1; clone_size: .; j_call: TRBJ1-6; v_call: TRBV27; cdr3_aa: CASSSINPGQGFSPLHF; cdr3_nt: TGTGCCAGCAGTTCAATAAATCCGGGACAGGGTTTTTCACCCCTCCACTTT
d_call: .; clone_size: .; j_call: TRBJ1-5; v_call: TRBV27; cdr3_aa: CASSPSNENQPQHF; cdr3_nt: TGTGCCAGCAGTCCCTCGAACGAAAATCAGCCCCAGCATTTT
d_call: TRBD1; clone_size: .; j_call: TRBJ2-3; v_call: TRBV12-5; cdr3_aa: CASGRDRGTDTQYF; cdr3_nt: TGTGCTAGTGGTCGGGACAGGGGCACAGATACGCAGTATTTT
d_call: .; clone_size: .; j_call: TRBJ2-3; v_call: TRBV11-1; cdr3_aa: CASGWGGITDTQYF; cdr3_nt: TGTGCCAGCGGATGGGGGGGCATCACAGATACGCAGTATTTT
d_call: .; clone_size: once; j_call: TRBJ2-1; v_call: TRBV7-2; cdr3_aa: CASSPPLGEQFF; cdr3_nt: TGTGCCAGCAGCCCCCCGCTTGGTGAGCAGTTCTTC
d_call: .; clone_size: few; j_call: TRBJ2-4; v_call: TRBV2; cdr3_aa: CASSDDKSLAKNIQYF; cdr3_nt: TGTGCCAGCAGTGACGATAAGTCCTTAGCCAAAAACATTCAGTACTTC
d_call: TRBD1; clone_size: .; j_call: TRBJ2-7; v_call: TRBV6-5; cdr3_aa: CASSPDRGMVNEQYF; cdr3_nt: TGTGCCAGCAGTCCGGACAGGGGAATGGTAAACGAGCAGTACTTC
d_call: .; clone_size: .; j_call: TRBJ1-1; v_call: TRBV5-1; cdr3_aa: CASSLAYGGRTEAFF; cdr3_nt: TGCGCCAGCAGCTTGGCTTACGGGGGAAGGACTGAAGCTTTCTTT
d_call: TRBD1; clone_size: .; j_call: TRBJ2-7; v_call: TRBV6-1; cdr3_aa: CASNRDSYTYEQYF; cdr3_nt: TGTGCCAGCAACCGGGACAGCTATACCTACGAGCAGTACTTC
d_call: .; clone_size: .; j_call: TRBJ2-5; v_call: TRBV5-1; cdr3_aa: CASSPSGEETQYF; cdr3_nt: TGCGCCAGCAGCCCATCGGGCGAAGAGACCCAGTACTTC
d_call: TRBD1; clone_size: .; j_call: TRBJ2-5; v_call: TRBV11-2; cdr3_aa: CASSLGQGWGTQYF; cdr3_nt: TGTGCCAGCAGCTTAGGACAGGGGTGGGGGACCCAGTACTTC
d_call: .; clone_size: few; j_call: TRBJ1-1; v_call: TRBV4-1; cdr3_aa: CASSLRGGNTEAFF; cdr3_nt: TGCGCCAGCAGCCTTAGGGGGGGGAACACTGAAGCTTTCTTT
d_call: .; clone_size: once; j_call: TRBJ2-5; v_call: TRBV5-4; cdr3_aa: CASSLVGGETQYF; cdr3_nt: TGTGCCAGCAGCTTGGTTGGGGGAGAGACCCAGTACTTC
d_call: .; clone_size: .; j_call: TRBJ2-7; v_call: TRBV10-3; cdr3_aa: CAISESAGVYEQYF; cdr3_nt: TGTGCCATCAGTGAGTCAGCCGGAGTCTACGAGCAGTACTTC
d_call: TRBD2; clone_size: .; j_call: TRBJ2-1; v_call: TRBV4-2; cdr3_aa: CASSQRLGAGGWNEQFF; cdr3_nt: TGTGCCAGCAGCCAGAGGTTGGGGGCGGGGGGTTGGAATGAGCAGTTCTTC
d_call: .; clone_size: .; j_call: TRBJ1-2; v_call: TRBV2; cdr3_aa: CASRAPGGYGYTF; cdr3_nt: TGTGCCAGCAGGGCCCCAGGAGGATATGGCTACACCTTC